These 8 T cell receptor beta chains originate from one sample sequenced in a study of CD8 T cells in ankylosing spondylitis. TCRdb re-called the 5' RACE reads through MiXCR, storing one row per CDR3 protein. The top ten clones hold less than 25% of a sample with 220,000 or so distinct CDR3 sequences, over 9.5% of them seen once. The sequencing input was blood, either unsorted or a sorted T cell fraction (not recorded which). These receptors all come from a male donor with ankylosing spondylitis or in good health (not recorded which).

Comment on this clonotype: A much larger clone differs by one base, so this may be a read error. V gene TRBV20-1 combines with J gene TRBJ2-2; TRBD1 might be the D (6 bases). From germline, CDR1 is DFQATT and CDR2 SNEGSKA (reference sequence). This CDR3 is 12 amino acids long. The CDR3 loop reads CRASRGSGELFF. For the CDR3, the DNA is TGCAGAGCTTCCAGGGGTAGCGGGGAGCTGTTTTTT.

V and J are TRBV20-1 and TRBJ1-6; 12 bases line up with TRBD1. The V gene's germline CDR1 is DFQATT and CDR2 SNEGSKA (reference sequence). The CDR3 length is 15 residues. Unmatched junction bases numbered 9, after V lost 6 bases and J lost 9 bases. The CDR3 DNA reads as TGCAGTGCGCGGGGGGCGGGACAGGGGGCTTCACCCCTCCACTTT. Its translation: CSARGAGQGASPLHF.

This clonotype has ten or more counts. V usage is TRBV7-9 and J usage is TRBJ2-1, with a possible D match to TRBD2 (5 bases). The germline V gene encodes CDR1 SEHNR and CDR2 FQNEAQ (reference sequence). Trimming left V 4 bases short and J 7 bases short, with 5 bases between. The CDR3 runs to 11 residues. CDR3 nucleotide sequence: TGTGCCAGCAGCTGGGAGAATGAGCAGTTCTTC. Translation: CASSWENEQFF.

This clonotype was counted at least ten times. The genes are TRBV5-6 and TRBJ1-1; D unresolved. This CDR3 has 13 amino acids. Trimming took off 3 bases at V and 6 bases at J, with 12 bases between the two ends. Germline V CDR1 and CDR2: SGHDT, YYEEEE. CDR3: CASSSRGISEAFF. In DNA, the CDR3 is TGTGCCAGCAGCTCCCGTGGAATCTCTGAAGCTTTCTTT.

The table lists this clonotype with many counts. Compared with germline, one end of the junction differs, possibly owing to a read error. The chain employs TRBV3-1 and TRBJ1-2; D unclear. The CDR3 is 13 amino acids. In germline, CDR1 is LGHDT, CDR2 YNNKEL (reference sequence). The CDR3, as DNA: TGTGCCAGCAGCCAAGATTCCGGGGTCGGAGGTATCTTC. It codes for CASSQDSGVGGIF.

This clonotype was observed many times. The genes are TRBV5-1 and TRBJ2-3, with D hard to call. This CDR3 has 14 amino acids. V lost 2 bases and J lost 2, with 9 bases in between. Germline V gene data show CDR1 as SGHRS and CDR2 as YFSETQ. The CDR3 DNA reads TGCGCCAGCAGCTTTGGAACAACCACAGATACGCAGTATTTT. Translated, it gives CASSFGTTTDTQYF.

This clonotype was recorded at least ten times. This chain links TRBV5-1 with TRBJ2-1; 7 positions agree with TRBD2. The germline V gene has CDR1 SGHRS and CDR2 YFSETQ. The CDR3 runs 14 residues. V gave up 5 bases and J gave up 5 bases; unmatched junction bases: 7. The CDR3 reads CASRVNGGNNEQFF. DNA of the CDR3: TGCGCCAGCAGGGTAAACGGGGGGAACAATGAGCAGTTCTTC. Drawing the rest from reference TRBV5-1 and TRBJ2-1, the complete variable domain is KAGVTQTPRYLIKTRGQQVTLSCSPISGHRSVSWYQQTPGQGLQFLFEYFSETQRNKGNFPGRFSGRQFSNSRSEMNVSTLELGDSALYLCASRVNGGNNEQFFGPGTRLTVL.

The chain uses TRBV11-2 and TRBJ2-5; D perhaps matches TRBD2 (5 bases). The V gene lost 5 bases and the J gene lost 5 bases, with 12 bases spanning the gap. Germline CDR1 SGHAT, CDR2 FQNNGV. The length of the CDR3 is 13 residues. The CDR3 protein is CASSPPGVETQYF. Here the CDR3 DNA reads TGTGCCAGCAGCCCCCCCGGGGTGGAGACCCAGTACTTC.